This TCR beta chain was sequenced during a study of T cell responses to AZD1222 COVID-19 vaccine. Study-wide findings and caveats: The reported proportion of spike-specific TCRs targeting unmutated variant regions was nearly half. There were mostly white British donors and more females than males, and clonal diversity was possibly underestimated.

Some clones are missing from TCRdb's copy, which holds only in-frame ones; the method was immunoSEQ multiplex PCR. The sample consists of roughly 150,000 clones, 80% to 95% of them appearing once. Comments on this clone: Its cognate antigen is unknown.

Germline V lookup: CDR1 KGHSH, CDR2 LQKENI. Deletions cut 4 bases from V and 1 base from J, with 10 bases between. The CDR3 has 14 residues. The rearrangement joins TRBV18 to TRBJ2-5; a possible D gene is TRBD1 (6 bases). This TCR came from an adult in good health. The starting material was peripheral blood, obtained on day 0 of AZD1222 vaccination. DNA for the CDR3: TGTGCCAGCTCACTTCAGGGGATCCAAGAGACCCAGTACTTC. This sequence encodes CASSLQGIQETQYF.